Below, one TCR beta chain is given with its context. As yet, its antigen is unknown. The data derive from a study of T cell repertoires in cytomegalovirus infection. In the study overall: Indications of both CMV infection and matching HLA type were provided by public TCR beta signatures. Study-wide results and caveats: Based on cumulative public TCR beta family frequency, carriers of CMV plus the relevant HLA were identified.

With 5 bases removed from V and 9 bases from J, the gap between germline ends came to 11 bases. The CDR3 runs to 12 residues. Germline V CDR1 and CDR2: SGHAT, FQNNGV. MiXCR, applied by TCRdb to the reads, yields one record per CDR3 protein. The repertoire holds fewer than 250,000 distinct CDR3 sequences, with 12% as singletons. V gene TRBV11-2 combines with J gene TRBJ2-1; D not resolved. The receptor was isolated from a human donor in good health (CMV status not recorded). Some clones in this sample may be carry-over from other donors' samples. What was sequenced was PBMCs. CDR3 protein: CASSPRYGEQFF. As DNA, the CDR3 is TGTGCCAGCAGCCCTAGGTATGGTGAGCAGTTCTTC.